These 5 T cell receptor beta chains originate from one sample sequenced in a study of blood T cell repertoires in COVID-19 (dated by TCRdb to the early 2020s). Receptor libraries were prepared by the immunoSEQ multiplex PCR assay. TCRdb obtained this table from immuneACCESS and retained in-frame rearrangements with V and J assigned. These tables miss some clones; where compared with another copy, unresolved V genes account for less than half of the shortfall, and the remainder is unexplained. Recorded for this sample are approximately 250,000 clones; 85% of them occurred a single time. The top ten clonotypes cover less than 6.5% of the sample. Sequenced: peripheral blood. Every receptor here comes from a man aged 50 to 60 with COVID-19, enrolled during active disease.

The CDR3 region has the DNA TGTGCCATCAGACCGACAGGGGTTAACACCGGGGAGCTGTTTTTT. Translating it yields CAIRPTGVNTGELFF. The J gene is TRBJ2-2, the V gene TRBV10-3, with 8 positions matching TRBD1. Trimming cost V 6 bases and J 2 bases; bases outside gene matches: 5. The CDR3 is 15 residues long. CDR1 is ENHRY and CDR2 is SYGVKD in the germline V gene.

The CDR3, as DNA: TGTGCCAGCAGCCAAAGCCGAGGGCAGGGGGCCGGTTTGATGGCCAAAAACATTCAGTACTTC. Translation: CASSQSRGQGAGLMAKNIQYF. V gene TRBV3-1 (or the pseudogene TRBV3-2) combines with J gene TRBJ2-4; 8 positions agree with TRBD1. Germline lookup yields CDR1 LGHDT and CDR2 YNNKEL (reference sequence). The ends lost 2 bases at V and 1 base at J; junction bases unmatched: 19. This CDR3 has 21 amino acids.

The V gene is TRBV24-1, the J gene TRBJ2-7; tentative D call: TRBD1 (9 bases). Trimming removed 4 bases at V and 4 bases at J, with 19 bases between. In germline, CDR1 is KGHDR, CDR2 SFDVKD. The CDR3 is made up of 16 amino acids. The CDR3 reads CATSDSGQGGGYEQYF. DNA for the CDR3: TGTGCCACCAGTGACTCGGGACAGGGCGGGGGGTACGAGCAGTACTTC.

CDR3 nucleotide sequence: TGTGCCAGCAGCACGGGACAGAGCACAGATACGCAGTATTTT. This translates into CASSTGQSTDTQYF. This rearrangement joins TRBV9 to TRBJ2-3; 7 bases are a match to TRBD1. Germline V lookup: CDR1 SGDLS, CDR2 YYNGEE. The CDR3 covers 14 residues. J was trimmed by 0 bases and V by 4 bases; bases with no gene match: 2.

The J gene is TRBJ2-5, the V gene TRBV11-3; possible D gene TRBD2, 6 bases. Germline V gene lookup returns CDR1 SGHNT and CDR2 YENEEA. The CDR3 extends over 15 amino acids. V was trimmed by 3 bases and J by 2 bases, leaving 13 bases between them. The CDR3 sequence is CASSLGTGTQETQYF. The DNA for the CDR3 is TGTGCCAGCAGCTTGGGTACCGGGACTCAAGAGACCCAGTACTTC.